Below are 8 T cell receptor beta chains sequenced from a single sample in a study of cytomegalovirus exposure and HLA in healthy donors (dated by TCRdb to about 2017). Library method: the immunoSEQ multiplex PCR assay. For the multiplex PCR, a mixture combining 60 forward primers for TCR Vbeta segments and 13 reverse primers for TCR Jbeta segments was used. TCRdb retrieved this table from immuneACCESS and kept in-frame rearrangements only. Not all clones are present; in checked studies, unresolved V genes account for under half, and no reason is known for the remainder. This sample gives approximately 170,000 clones in total; 60% to 80% of them show up just once. 2.5% to 3% of the sample rests with the top ten. Material: PBMCs. These receptors all come from a man aged 35-49 years in good health and CMV-seronegative.

The genes are TRBV5-3 and TRBJ1-2, with D possibly being TRBD1 (5 bases). TRBV5-3 is noted as an ORF with a role that remains uncertain. The CDR3 runs to 12 residues. V was pared by 1 base and J by 8 bases, with 9 bases between. As DNA, the CDR3 is TGTGCCAGAAGCTTGACAGGAGGGGGCTACACCTTC. Protein sequence: CARSLTGGGYTF.

This chain uses TRBV4-1 with TRBJ2-2; the D gene is possibly TRBD2 (6 bases). V gave up 3 bases and J gave up 5 bases, with 16 bases separating them. CDR1 and CDR2 from the germline V gene are MGHRA and YSYEKL. CDR3 length equals 16 residues. DNA for the CDR3: TGCGCCAGCAGCCAGCGCGGGGTTCTGGGGACCGGGGAGCTGTTTTTT. This gives the protein CASSQRGVLGTGELFF.

The chain is built from TRBV5-1 and TRBJ2-2; 7 bases match TRBD2. Germline assignment: CDR1 SGHRS and CDR2 YFSETQ. This CDR3 has 15 amino acids. V lost 1 base and J lost 1; bases outside the gene matches: 1. The DNA of the CDR3 is TGCGCCAGCAGCTTGCCGGGAGGGAACACCGGGGAGCTGTTTTTT. Translated, it gives CASSLPGGNTGELFF.

J is TRBJ2-1 and V is TRBV10-3; 16 positions agree with TRBD2. CDR3 size: 16 residues. Per germline, CDR1 ENHRY and CDR2 SYGVKD. V lost 5 bases, J lost 8 bases, and 6 bases stayed unmatched. The CDR3 here is CAISSGLAGGFDEQFF. The CDR3 coding sequence is TGTGCCATCAGTTCGGGACTAGCGGGGGGGTTCGATGAGCAGTTCTTC.

The chain is built from TRBV6-4 and TRBJ2-6, with D possibly TRBD1 on 7 matching bases. The CDR3 consists of 17 residues. Germline V gives CDR1 MRHNA, CDR2 SNTAGT. V was cut by 4 bases and J by 0 bases, with 13 bases left in between. This chain's CDR3 is CASSAEGASSGANVLTF. For the CDR3, the DNA is TGTGCCAGCAGTGCGGAGGGGGCGAGCTCTGGGGCCAACGTCCTGACTTTC.

This clone occurred a few times. The chain uses TRBV7-2 and TRBJ1-1; possible D gene TRBD1, 6 bases. The ends were cut back, 1 base at V and 5 bases at J, with 17 bases in the middle. The CDR3 is made up of 16 amino acids. Germline V lookup: CDR1 SGHTA, CDR2 FQGNSA. CDR3 bases: TGTGCCAGCAGCTTAGGAGGGGGGGTTCGGGGGACTGAAGCTTTCTTT. As protein: CASSLGGGVRGTEAFF.

The DNA for the CDR3 is TGTGCCAGCAGGAGGTCGGGGGTGATGAACACTGAAGCTTTCTTT. This sequence encodes CASRRSGVMNTEAFF. The rearrangement uses TRBV6-5 and TRBJ1-1, with a tentative D call TRBD1 (5 bases). V lost 6 bases and J lost 0, with 14 bases in between. Germline CDR1 is MNHEY and CDR2 is SVGAGI. The CDR3 spans 15 residues.

This chain connects TRBV7-2 to TRBJ2-1; no clear D gene. This CDR3 spans 14 amino acids. V was clipped by 1 base and J by 2 bases, with 6 bases between them. Germline CDR1 and CDR2: SGHTA and FQGNSA. CDR3 residues: CASSLDLAYNEQFF. The DNA of the CDR3 is TGTGCCAGCAGCTTAGATCTAGCCTACAATGAGCAGTTCTTC.